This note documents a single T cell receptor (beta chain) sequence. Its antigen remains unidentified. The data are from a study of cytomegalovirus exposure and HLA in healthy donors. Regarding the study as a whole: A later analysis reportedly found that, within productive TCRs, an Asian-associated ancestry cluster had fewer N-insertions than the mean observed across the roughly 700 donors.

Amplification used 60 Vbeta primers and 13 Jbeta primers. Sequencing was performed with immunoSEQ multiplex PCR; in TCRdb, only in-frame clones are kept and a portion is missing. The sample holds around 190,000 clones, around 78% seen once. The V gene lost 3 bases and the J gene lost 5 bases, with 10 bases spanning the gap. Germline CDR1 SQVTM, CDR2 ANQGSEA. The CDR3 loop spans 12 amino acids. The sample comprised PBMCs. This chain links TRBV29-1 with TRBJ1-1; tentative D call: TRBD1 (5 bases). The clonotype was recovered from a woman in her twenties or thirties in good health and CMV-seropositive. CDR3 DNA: TGCAGCGTTGATGTCAGGGAAACTGAAGCTTTCTTT. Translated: CSVDVRETEAFF.